The 20 T cell receptor beta chains in this list originate from one sample, sequenced in a study of metastatic and nonmetastatic thyroid tumors. There were no patients who had received any treatment before thyroid surgery. TCRdb re-clonotyped the PCR reads via MiXCR. This table has approximately 6,600 clones, roughly 27% appearing once. What was sequenced was adjacent normal tissue. Receptor source: a female donor with papillary thyroid cancer or a benign thyroid nodule (not recorded which). Some clones in this sample may be carry-over from other donors' samples.

The chain has TRBV3-1 and TRBJ1-2; no clear D gene. Germline V CDR1 and CDR2: LGHDT, YNNKEL (reference sequence). This CDR3 is built from 14 residues. Trimming pared 3 bases from V and 2 bases from J, leaving 10 bases between. CDR3 sequence reads: CASSQFLGNYGYTF. CDR3 bases: TGTGCCAGCAGCCAGTTCTTAGGAAACTATGGCTACACCTTC.

This clone turned up a few times. CDR3 nucleotide sequence: TGTGCCAGCAGGACAGGGGGCTACGAGCAGTACTTC. Its translation: CASRTGGYEQYF. The J gene is TRBJ2-7, the V gene TRBV6-1; 9 bases align to TRBD1. In germline, CDR1 is MNHNS, CDR2 SASEGT. The CDR3 covers 12 residues. The trim removed 6 bases at V and 3 bases at J, leaving 0 bases unmatched.

The chain has TRBV5-1 and TRBJ2-7; 7 nucleotides match TRBD1. The germline V gene has CDR1 SGHRS and CDR2 YFSETQ. The CDR3 has 13 residues. V shed 4 bases and J 6 bases; nucleotides not matched to a gene: 7. The CDR3 nucleotides read TGCGCCAGCAGCAGCAGACAGGGCGGCGAGCAGTACTTC. Protein: CASSSRQGGEQYF.

This chain joins TRBV5-1 and TRBJ2-2; D may be TRBD1 (6 bases). The CDR3 loop spans 13 amino acids. The V and J ends lost 7 bases and 6 bases respectively, with 13 bases between them. CDR1 is SGHRS, CDR2 YFSETQ, per germline. CDR3 DNA sequence: TGCGCCAGCGAGTTCGAGGGGGCCGGGGAGCTGTTTTTT. Translation: CASEFEGAGELFF.

This clone was counted between two and nine times. The genes are TRBV28 and TRBJ2-2, with D perhaps TRBD2 (6 bases). Germline CDR1 reads MDHEN; CDR2 reads SYDVKM. The CDR3 consists of 18 residues. V lost 2 bases and J lost 2, with 18 bases in between. DNA of the CDR3: TGTGCCAGCAGTTTAGGATGGGAGGACTACCTAAACACCGGGGAGCTGTTTTTT. Protein sequence: CASSLGWEDYLNTGELFF.

The chain employs TRBV27 and TRBJ2-7; D gene unclear. Germline V gene data show CDR1 as MNHEY and CDR2 as SMNVEV (reference sequence). The CDR3 totals 15 residues. V was trimmed by 2 bases and J by 2 bases, leaving 13 bases between them. CDR3 sequence: CASSLQISGTYEQYF. The CDR3 coding sequence is TGTGCCAGCAGTTTACAAATTTCAGGCACCTACGAGCAGTACTTC.

This clone is large in the sample. The V call is TRBV27, the J call TRBJ2-5, with TRBD2 matching over 9 bases. Germline lookup yields CDR1 MNHEY and CDR2 SMNVEV (reference sequence). Trimming at V came to 4 bases and at J to 4 bases, leaving 10 bases not matched to a gene. The CDR3 is 16 residues long. This CDR3 reads CASSWATSGELETQYF. The DNA of the CDR3 is TGTGCCAGCAGTTGGGCGACTAGCGGTGAGCTAGAGACCCAGTACTTC.

The chain combines TRBV24-1 with TRBJ2-1, with D unresolved. V was shortened by 3 bases and J by 5 bases, with 7 bases between the two germline ends. The length of the CDR3 is 13 residues. Germline V gene lookup returns CDR1 KGHDR and CDR2 SFDVKD. CDR3 coding DNA: TGTGCCACCAGTGATGGGATAGACAATGAGCAGTTCTTC. This sequence encodes CATSDGIDNEQFF.

The chain employs TRBV20-1 and TRBJ2-7, with TRBD2 matching over 15 bases. The trim removed 1 base at V and 3 bases at J, leaving 13 bases unmatched. Germline CDR1 reads DFQATT; CDR2 reads SNEGSKA (reference sequence). This CDR3 spans 19 amino acids. The DNA of the CDR3 is TGCAGTGCTAGAGGGGGTTTCGGGACTAGCGGGAGGTCCAACTACGAGCAGTACTTC. This encodes CSARGGFGTSGRSNYEQYF.

In its sample, this clone ranks as medium-sized (0.01 to 0.1%). V gene TRBV7-3 combines with J gene TRBJ2-2, with D perhaps matching TRBD1 (6 bases). The CDR3 consists of 14 residues. The V gene lost 4 bases and the J gene lost 3 bases, with 9 bases spanning the gap. Germline assignment: CDR1 SGHTA and CDR2 FQGTGA. CDR3 residues: CASSSDSYTGELFF. The CDR3 DNA reads TGTGCCAGCAGCTCGGACAGCTACACCGGGGAGCTGTTTTTT.

The table lists this clone with a few counts. A read error is likely, as this CDR3 ends without the conserved phenylalanine or tryptophan. The rearrangement joins TRBV6-2 or TRBV6-3 to TRBJ2-7; TRBD1 matches at 9 bases. J was trimmed by 6 bases and V by 4 bases; bases with no gene match: 4. The CDR3 is made up of 13 amino acids. Germline assignment: CDR1 MNHEY and CDR2 SVGEGT. The CDR3 spells CASSFGTGSEQYL. In DNA form, the CDR3 reads TGTGCCAGCAGTTTTGGGACAGGGTCCGAGCAGTACCTC.

This clone is termed medium-sized. The V and J genes are TRBV20-1 and TRBJ2-1, with D possibly matching TRBD2 (5 bases). Germline V lookup: CDR1 DFQATT, CDR2 SNEGSKA (reference sequence). This CDR3 comprises 15 residues. The ends were cut back, 4 bases at V and 0 bases at J, with 13 bases in the middle. The CDR3 loop is CSATSQTHSYNEQFF. Written as DNA, the CDR3 is TGCAGTGCTACTAGCCAGACTCACTCCTACAATGAGCAGTTCTTC.

This clone was recorded a few times. The V gene is TRBV27, the J gene TRBJ1-2; 7 nucleotides match TRBD1. The J segment lost 1 base and the V segment lost 6 bases, leaving 5 bases of the junction unmatched. This CDR3 contains 14 residues. The germline gives CDR1 MNHEY, CDR2 SMNVEV (reference sequence). CDR3 DNA sequence: TGTGCCAGCAGGACGCAGGGGGATAACTATGGCTACACCTTC. This codes for CASRTQGDNYGYTF.

V and J are TRBV6-1 and TRBJ2-7; possibly TRBD1 for D (5 bases). The CDR3 contains 11 residues. Germline V gene lookup returns CDR1 MNHNS and CDR2 SASEGT. Trimming removed 8 bases from V and 9 bases from J, with 14 bases in between. The CDR3 DNA reads TGTGCCAGCGACTCTGGGGCGGTGCAGTACGTC. Protein product: CASDSGAVQYV.

This clone is categorized as large (0.1 to 1%). The rearrangement joins TRBV24-1 to TRBJ2-1; D is perhaps TRBD1 (6 bases). The germline V and J ends were trimmed by 4 bases and 8 bases, with 11 bases remaining between them. The CDR3 sequence is 13 residues long. The germline V gene encodes CDR1 KGHDR and CDR2 SFDVKD. For the CDR3, the DNA is TGTGCCACCAGTGACACAGGGTTCGATGAGCAGTTCTTC. Encoded protein: CATSDTGFDEQFF.

The V and J genes are TRBV5-1 and TRBJ2-7, with unresolved D. The V gene lost 0 bases and the J gene lost 1 base, with 8 bases spanning the gap. Looked up from germline, CDR1 is SGHRS and CDR2 is YFSETQ. The CDR3 is 14 residues long. CDR3 sequence (DNA): TGCGCCAGCAGCTTGGAGGCCGGTTCCTACGAGCAGTACTTC. Protein: CASSLEAGSYEQYF.

V usage is TRBV11-2 and J usage is TRBJ2-1; TRBD1 agrees at 9 bases. The germline CDR1 and CDR2 sequences are SGHAT and FQNNGV. Losses at the gene ends were 8 bases for V and 7 bases for J; bases not matched to a gene: 9. This CDR3 has 14 amino acids. CDR3 nucleotide sequence: TGTGCCAGCCTAGGCGGGACAGGGCGGAATGAGCAGTTCTTC. Protein: CASLGGTGRNEQFF.

This chain uses TRBV27 with TRBJ1-4; TRBD1 might be the D (6 bases). The CDR3 is made up of 14 amino acids. The V gene's germline CDR1 is MNHEY and CDR2 SMNVEV (reference sequence). Trimming took off 4 bases at V and 8 bases at J, with 14 bases between the two ends. The CDR3 bases are TGTGCCAGCAGTTCAGGCAGGGGCGACGAAAAACTGTTTTTT. Translating gives CASSSGRGDEKLFF.

This clone counts as large (0.1 to 1%). The V gene is TRBV19, the J gene TRBJ1-2; D perhaps matches TRBD1 (5 bases). Germline CDR1 and CDR2: LNHDA and SQIVND (reference sequence). Trimming took 0 bases from V and 4 from J, leaving 12 bases between them. CDR3 length: 15 amino acids. CDR3 coding DNA: TGTGCCAGTAGTATAGATCGGGGGGTCGGCTATGGCTACACCTTC. Translation: CASSIDRGVGYGYTF.

CDR3 DNA sequence: TGTGCCATCAGTGATCAACGTGGGGGTGTGGACACTGAAGCTTTCTTT. Protein product: CAISDQRGGVDTEAFF. V gene TRBV10-3 combines with J gene TRBJ1-1; D is possibly TRBD1 (5 bases). Trimming took off 3 bases at V and 3 bases at J, with 17 bases between the two ends. The germline V gene encodes CDR1 ENHRY and CDR2 SYGVKD. The CDR3 extends over 16 amino acids.